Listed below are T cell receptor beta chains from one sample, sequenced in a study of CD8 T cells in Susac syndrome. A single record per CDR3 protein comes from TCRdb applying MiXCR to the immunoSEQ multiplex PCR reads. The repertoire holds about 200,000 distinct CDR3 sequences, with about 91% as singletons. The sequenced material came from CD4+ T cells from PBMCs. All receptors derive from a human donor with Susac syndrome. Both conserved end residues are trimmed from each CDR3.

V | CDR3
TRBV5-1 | ASSLKDRSYEQY
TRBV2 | ASNLDRAFDYGYT
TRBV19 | ASSIAGGNQPQH
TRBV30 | AWTTGGYGYT
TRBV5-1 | ASSSGTGLNLGGELF
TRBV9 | ASSVGEVGTYNEQF
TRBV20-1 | SPVKGNTEAF
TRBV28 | ASSMAGGETQY
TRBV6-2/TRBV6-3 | ASSYGQENQETQY
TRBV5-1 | ASSWGQITSTDTQY